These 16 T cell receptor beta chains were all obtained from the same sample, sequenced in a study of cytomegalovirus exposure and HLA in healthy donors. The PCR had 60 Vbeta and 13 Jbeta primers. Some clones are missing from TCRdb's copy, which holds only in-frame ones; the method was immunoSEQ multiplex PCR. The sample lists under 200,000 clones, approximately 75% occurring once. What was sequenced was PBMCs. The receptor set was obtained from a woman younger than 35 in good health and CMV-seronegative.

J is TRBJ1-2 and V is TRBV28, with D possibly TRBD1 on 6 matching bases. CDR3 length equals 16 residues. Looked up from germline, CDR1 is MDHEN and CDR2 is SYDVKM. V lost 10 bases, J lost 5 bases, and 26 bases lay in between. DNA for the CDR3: TGTGCCATTTTTAGCCAAACAGGGCATGAAGGGTATGGCTACACCTTC. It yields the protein CAIFSQTGHEGYGYTF.

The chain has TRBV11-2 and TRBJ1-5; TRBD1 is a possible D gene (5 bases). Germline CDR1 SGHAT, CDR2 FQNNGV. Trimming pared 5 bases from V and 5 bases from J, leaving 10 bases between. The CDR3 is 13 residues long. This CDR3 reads CASSPGSHQPQHF. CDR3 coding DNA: TGTGCCAGCAGCCCAGGGTCTCATCAGCCCCAGCATTTT.

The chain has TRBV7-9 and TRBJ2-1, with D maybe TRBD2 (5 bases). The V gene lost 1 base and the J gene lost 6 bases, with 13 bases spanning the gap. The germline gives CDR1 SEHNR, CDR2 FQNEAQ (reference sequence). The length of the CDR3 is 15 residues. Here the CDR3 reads CASSLVWASSNEQFF. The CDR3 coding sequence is TGTGCCAGCAGCTTAGTGTGGGCTAGCAGCAATGAGCAGTTCTTC.

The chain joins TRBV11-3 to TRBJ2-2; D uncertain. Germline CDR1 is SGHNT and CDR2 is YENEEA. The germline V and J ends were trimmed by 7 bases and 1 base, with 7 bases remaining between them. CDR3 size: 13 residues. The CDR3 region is CASTTVNTGELFF. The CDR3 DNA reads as TGTGCCAGCACCACAGTGAACACCGGGGAGCTGTTTTTT. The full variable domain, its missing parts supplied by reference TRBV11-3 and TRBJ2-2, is EAGVVQSPRYKIIEKKQPVAFWCNPISGHNTLYWYLQNLGQGPELLIRYENEEAVDDSQLPKDRFSAERLKGVDSTLKIQPAELGDSAVYLCASTTVNTGELFFGEGSRLTVL.

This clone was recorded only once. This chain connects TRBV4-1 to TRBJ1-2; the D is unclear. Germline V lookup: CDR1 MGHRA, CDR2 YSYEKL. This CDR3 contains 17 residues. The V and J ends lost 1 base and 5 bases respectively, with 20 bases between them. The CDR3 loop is CASSQGVWRGLRYGYTF. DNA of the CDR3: TGCGCCAGCAGCCAAGGAGTTTGGAGAGGGCTCCGGTATGGCTACACCTTC.

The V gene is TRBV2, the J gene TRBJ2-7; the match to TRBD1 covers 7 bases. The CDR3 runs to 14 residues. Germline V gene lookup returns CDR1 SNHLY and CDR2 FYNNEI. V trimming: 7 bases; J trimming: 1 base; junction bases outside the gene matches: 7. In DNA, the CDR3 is TGTGCCAGCACCGAACAGGGGCAATCCTACGAGCAGTACTTC. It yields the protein CASTEQGQSYEQYF.

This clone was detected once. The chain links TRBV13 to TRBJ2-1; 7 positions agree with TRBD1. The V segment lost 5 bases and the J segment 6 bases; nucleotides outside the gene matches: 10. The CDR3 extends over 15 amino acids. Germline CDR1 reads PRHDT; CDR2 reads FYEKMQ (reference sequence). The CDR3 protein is CASSPRQGKGNEQFF. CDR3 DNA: TGTGCCAGCAGCCCTCGACAGGGTAAGGGCAATGAGCAGTTCTTC.

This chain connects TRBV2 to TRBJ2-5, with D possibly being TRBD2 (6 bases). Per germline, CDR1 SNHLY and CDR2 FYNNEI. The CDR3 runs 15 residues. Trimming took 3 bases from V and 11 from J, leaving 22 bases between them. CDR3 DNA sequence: TGTGCCAGCAGTGACCAGGGAGGAATTTTAGGCAAGCAGTACTTC. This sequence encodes CASSDQGGILGKQYF.

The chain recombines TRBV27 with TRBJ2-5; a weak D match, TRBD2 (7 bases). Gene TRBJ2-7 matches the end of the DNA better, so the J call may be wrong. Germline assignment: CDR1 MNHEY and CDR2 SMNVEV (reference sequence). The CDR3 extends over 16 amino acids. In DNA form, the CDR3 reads TGTGCCAGCAGTTTCAGATTGGGAGGGGGTGTCTACGAGCAGTACTTC. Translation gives CASSFRLGGGVYEQYF.

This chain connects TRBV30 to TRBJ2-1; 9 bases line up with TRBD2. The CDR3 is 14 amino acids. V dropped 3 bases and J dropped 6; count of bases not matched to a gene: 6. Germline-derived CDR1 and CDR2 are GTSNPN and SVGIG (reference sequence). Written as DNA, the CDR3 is TGTGCCTGGAGCGGTAGCGGGAGTCTCAATGAGCAGTTCTTC. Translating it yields CAWSGSGSLNEQFF.

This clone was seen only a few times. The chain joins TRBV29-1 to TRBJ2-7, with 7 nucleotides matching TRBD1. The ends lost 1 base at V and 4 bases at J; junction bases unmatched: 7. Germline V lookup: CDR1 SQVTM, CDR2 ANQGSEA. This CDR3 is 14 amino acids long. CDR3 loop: CSVEVAGGRYEQYF. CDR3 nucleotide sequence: TGCAGCGTTGAAGTAGCAGGGGGTAGGTACGAGCAGTACTTC.

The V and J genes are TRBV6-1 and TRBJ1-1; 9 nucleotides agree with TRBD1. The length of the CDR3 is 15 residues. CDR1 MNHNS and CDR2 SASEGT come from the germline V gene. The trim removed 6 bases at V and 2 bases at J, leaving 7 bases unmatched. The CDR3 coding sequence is TGTGCCAGCAGACCGGGACAGGGTTTTAACACTGAAGCTTTCTTT. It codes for CASRPGQGFNTEAFF.

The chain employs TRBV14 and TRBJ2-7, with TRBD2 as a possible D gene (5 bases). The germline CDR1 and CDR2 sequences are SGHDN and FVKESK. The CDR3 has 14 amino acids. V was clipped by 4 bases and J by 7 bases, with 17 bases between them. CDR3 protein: CASSRKRLPGEQYF. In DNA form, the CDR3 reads TGTGCCAGCAGCCGAAAGCGGCTCCCGGGGGAGCAGTACTTC.

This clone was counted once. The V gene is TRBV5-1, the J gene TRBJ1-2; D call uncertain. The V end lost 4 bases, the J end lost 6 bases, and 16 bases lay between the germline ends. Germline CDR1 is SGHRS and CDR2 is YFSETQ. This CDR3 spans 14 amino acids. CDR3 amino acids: CASSREGMIDGYTF. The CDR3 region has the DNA TGCGCCAGCAGCAGGGAGGGTATGATCGATGGCTACACCTTC. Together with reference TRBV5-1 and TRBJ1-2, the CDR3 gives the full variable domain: KAGVTQTPRYLIKTRGQQVTLSCSPISGHRSVSWYQQTPGQGLQFLFEYFSETQRNKGNFPGRFSGRQFSNSRSEMNVSTLELGDSALYLCASSREGMIDGYTFGSGTRLTVV.

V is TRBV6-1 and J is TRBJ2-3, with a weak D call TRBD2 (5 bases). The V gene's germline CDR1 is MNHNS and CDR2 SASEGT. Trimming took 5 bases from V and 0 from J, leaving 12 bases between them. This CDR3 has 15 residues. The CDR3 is CASSRSGTSTDTQYF. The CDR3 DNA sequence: TGTGCCAGCAGTAGAAGCGGAACTAGCACAGATACGCAGTATTTT.

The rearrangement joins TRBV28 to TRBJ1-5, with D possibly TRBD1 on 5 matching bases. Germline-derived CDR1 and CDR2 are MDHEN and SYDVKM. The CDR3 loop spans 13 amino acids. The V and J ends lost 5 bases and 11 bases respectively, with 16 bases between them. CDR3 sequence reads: CASSPRQWLSQHF. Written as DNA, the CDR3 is TGTGCCAGCAGTCCTAGACAGTGGCTGTCCCAGCATTTT.